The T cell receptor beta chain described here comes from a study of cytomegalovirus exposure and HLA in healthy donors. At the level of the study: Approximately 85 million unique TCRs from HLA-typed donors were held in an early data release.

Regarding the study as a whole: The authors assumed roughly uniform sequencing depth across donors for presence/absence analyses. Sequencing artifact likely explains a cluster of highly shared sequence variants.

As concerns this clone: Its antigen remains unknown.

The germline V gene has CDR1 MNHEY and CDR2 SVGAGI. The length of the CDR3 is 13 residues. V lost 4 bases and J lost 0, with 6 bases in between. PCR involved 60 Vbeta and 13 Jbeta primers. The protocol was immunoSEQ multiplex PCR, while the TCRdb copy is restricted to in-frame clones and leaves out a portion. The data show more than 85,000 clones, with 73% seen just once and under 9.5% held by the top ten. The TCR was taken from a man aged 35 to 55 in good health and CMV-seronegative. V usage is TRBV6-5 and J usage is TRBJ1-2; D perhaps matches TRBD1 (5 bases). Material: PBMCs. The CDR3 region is CASSSTANYGYTF. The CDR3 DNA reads TGTGCCAGCAGTTCGACAGCTAACTATGGCTACACCTTC.